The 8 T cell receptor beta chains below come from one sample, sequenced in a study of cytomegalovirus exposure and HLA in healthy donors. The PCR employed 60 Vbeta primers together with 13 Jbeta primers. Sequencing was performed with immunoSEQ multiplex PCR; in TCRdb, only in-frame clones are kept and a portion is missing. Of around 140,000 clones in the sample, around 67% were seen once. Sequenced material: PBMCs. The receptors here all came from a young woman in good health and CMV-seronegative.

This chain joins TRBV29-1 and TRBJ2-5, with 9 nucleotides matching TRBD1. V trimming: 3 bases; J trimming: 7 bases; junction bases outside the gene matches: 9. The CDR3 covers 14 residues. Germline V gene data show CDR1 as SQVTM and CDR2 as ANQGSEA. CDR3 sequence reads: CSVEYWDRDRTQYF. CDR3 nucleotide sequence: TGCAGCGTTGAGTACTGGGACAGGGACAGGACCCAGTACTTC.

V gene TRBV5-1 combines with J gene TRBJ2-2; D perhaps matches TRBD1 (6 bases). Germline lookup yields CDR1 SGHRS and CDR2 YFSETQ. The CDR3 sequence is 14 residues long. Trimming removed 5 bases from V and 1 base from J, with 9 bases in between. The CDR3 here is CASRSQGNTGELFF. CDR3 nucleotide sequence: TGCGCCAGCAGGTCACAGGGGAACACCGGGGAGCTGTTTTTT.

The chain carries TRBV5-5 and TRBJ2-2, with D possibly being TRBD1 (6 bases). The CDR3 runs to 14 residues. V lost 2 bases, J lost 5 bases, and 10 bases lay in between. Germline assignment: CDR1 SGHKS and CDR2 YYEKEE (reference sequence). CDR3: CASSFYRETGELFF. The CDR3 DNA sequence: TGTGCCAGCAGCTTCTACAGGGAAACCGGGGAGCTGTTTTTT.

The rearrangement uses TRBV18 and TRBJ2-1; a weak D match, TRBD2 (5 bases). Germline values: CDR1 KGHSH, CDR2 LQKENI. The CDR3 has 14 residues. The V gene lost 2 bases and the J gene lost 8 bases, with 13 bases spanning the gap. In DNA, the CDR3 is TGTGCCAGCTCACCAACCCTCTTGCGGGATGAGCAGTTCTTC. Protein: CASSPTLLRDEQFF.

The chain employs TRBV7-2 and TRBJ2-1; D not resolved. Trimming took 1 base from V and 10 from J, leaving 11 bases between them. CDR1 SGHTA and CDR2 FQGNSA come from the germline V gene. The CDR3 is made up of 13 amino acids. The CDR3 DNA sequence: TGTGCCAGCAGCTTAGACGGTGCTCGCGAGCAGTTCTTC. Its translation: CASSLDGAREQFF.

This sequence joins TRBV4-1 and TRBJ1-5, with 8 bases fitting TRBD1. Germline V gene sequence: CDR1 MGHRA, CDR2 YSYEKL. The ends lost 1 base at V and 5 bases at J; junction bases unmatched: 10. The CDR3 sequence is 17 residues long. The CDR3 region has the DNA TGCGCCAGCAGCCAAGGGGACAGGAGGGGAATGGATCAGCCCCAGCATTTT. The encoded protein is CASSQGDRRGMDQPQHF.

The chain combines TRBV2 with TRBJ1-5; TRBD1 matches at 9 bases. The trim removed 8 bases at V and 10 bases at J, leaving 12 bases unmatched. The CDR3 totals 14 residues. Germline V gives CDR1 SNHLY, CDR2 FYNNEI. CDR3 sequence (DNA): TGTGCCAGCGCCTGGGACAGGGATAGTAGCCCCCAGCATTTT. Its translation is CASAWDRDSSPQHF.

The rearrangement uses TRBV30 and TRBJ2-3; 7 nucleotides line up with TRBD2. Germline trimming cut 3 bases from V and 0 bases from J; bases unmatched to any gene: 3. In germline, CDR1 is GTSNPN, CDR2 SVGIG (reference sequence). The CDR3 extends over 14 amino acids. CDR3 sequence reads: CAWSRGLSTDTQYF. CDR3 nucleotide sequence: TGTGCCTGGAGCCGGGGACTAAGCACAGATACGCAGTATTTT.